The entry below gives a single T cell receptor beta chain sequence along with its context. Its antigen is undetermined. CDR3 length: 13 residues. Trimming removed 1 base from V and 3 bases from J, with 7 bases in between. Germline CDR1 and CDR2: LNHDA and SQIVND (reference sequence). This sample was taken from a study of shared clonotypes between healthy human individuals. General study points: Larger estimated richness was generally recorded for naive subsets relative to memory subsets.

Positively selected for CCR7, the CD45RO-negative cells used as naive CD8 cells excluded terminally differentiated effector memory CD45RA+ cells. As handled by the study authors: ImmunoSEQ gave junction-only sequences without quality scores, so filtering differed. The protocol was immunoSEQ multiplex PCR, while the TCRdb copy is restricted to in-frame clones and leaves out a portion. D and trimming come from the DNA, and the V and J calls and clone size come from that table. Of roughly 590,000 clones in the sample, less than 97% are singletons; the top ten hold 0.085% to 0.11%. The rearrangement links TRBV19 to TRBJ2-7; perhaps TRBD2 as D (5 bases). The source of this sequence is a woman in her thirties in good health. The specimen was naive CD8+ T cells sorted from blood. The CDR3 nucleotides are TGTGCCAGTAGTATAGTACTAGGCTACGAGCAGTACTTC. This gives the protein CASSIVLGYEQYF.